This T cell receptor beta chain was sequenced for a study of CD8 T cells in Susac syndrome. Findings of the study overall: The authors acknowledged that their TCR sequencing and HLA analysis involved a relatively small number of individuals.

Germline V gene data show CDR1 as SGHAT and CDR2 as FQDESV (reference sequence). Trimming left V 2 bases short and J 7 bases short, with 9 bases between. The CDR3 length is 12 residues. On this clonotype itself: The antigen remains undetermined.

Reverse transcription of about 0.45 to 1 ug RNA was carried out with random hexamers. An immunoSEQ multiplex PCR generated amplified TCR beta CDR3 products spanning 54 Vbeta and 13 Jbeta. TCRdb reprocessed the immunoSEQ multiplex PCR reads via MiXCR and lists one record per CDR3 protein. The sample lists hundreds of thousands of distinct CDR3 sequences, more than 85% occurring once. The multiple sclerosis controls, all treatment-naive patients, had relapsing-remitting disease that was stable or active. It was negative isolation that provided the CD8+ and CD4+ T cells, whereas TEMRA cells were enriched by FACS.

The sequenced sample consisted of CD8+ T cells from PBMCs. The receptor was isolated from a human donor with multiple sclerosis. This chain joins TRBV11-1 and TRBJ2-7; perhaps TRBD2 as D (6 bases). This CDR3 reads CASSLIGGEQYF. CDR3 in DNA: TGTGCCAGCAGCTTAATTGGGGGGGAGCAGTACTTC.